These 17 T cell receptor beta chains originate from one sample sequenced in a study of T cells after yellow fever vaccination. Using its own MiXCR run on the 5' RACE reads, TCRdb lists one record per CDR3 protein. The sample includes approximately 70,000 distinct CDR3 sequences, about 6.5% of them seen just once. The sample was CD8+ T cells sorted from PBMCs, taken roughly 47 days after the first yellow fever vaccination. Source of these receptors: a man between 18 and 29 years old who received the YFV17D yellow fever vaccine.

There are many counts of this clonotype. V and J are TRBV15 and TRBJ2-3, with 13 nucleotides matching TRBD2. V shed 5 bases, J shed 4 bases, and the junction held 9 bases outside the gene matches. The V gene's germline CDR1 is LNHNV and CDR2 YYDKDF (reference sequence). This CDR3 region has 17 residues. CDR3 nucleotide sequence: TGTGCCACCAGCGCCCGCCCCGGGACTAGCGGGGCAGATACGCAGTATTTT. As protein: CATSARPGTSGADTQYF. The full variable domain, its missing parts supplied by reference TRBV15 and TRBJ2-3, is DAMVIQNPRYQVTQFGKPVTLSCSQTLNHNVMYWYQQKSSQAPKLLFHYYDKDFNNEADTPDNFQSRRPNTSFCFLDIRSPGLGDTAMYLCATSARPGTSGADTQYFGPGTRLTVL.

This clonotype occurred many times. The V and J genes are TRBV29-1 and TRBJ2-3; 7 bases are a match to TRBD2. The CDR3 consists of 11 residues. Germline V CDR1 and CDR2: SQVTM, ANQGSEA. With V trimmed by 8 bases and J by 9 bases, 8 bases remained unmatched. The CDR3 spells CSITRGGTQYF. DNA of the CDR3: TGCAGCATTACTCGGGGAGGGACGCAGTATTTT.

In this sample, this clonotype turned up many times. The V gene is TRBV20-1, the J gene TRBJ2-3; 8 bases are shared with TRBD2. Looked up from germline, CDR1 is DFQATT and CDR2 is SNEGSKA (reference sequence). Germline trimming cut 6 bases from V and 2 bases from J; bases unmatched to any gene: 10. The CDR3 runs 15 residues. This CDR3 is CSARTGRGDTDTQYF. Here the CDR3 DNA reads TGCAGTGCAAGAACCGGGCGGGGGGACACAGATACGCAGTATTTT.

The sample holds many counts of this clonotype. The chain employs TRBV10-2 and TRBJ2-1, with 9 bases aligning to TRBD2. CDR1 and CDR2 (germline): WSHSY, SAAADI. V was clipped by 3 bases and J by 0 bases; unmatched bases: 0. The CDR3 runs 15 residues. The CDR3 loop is CASSELAGSYNEQFF. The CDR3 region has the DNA TGCGCCAGCAGTGAACTAGCGGGCTCCTACAATGAGCAGTTCTTC.

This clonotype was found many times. CDR3: CSVEDRLADIQYF. The CDR3 bases are TGCAGCGTTGAAGATCGGCTAGCTGACATTCAGTACTTC. The chain couples TRBV29-1 to TRBJ2-4; weak D call: TRBD2 (5 bases). V was clipped by 0 bases and J by 8 bases, with 11 bases between them. Germline V CDR1 and CDR2: SQVTM, ANQGSEA. This CDR3 comprises 13 residues.

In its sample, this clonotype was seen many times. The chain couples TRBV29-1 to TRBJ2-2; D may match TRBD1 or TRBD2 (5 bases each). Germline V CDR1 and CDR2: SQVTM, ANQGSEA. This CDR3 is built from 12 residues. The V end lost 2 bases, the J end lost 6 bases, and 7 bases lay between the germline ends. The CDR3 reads CSVEWGSGELFF. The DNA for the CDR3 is TGCAGCGTTGAATGGGGGTCCGGGGAGCTGTTTTTT.

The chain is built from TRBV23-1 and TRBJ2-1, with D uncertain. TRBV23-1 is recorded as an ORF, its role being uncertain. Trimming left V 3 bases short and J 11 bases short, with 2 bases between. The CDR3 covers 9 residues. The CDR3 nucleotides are TGCGCCAGCAGTCATAAGCAGTTCTTC. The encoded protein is CASSHKQFF.

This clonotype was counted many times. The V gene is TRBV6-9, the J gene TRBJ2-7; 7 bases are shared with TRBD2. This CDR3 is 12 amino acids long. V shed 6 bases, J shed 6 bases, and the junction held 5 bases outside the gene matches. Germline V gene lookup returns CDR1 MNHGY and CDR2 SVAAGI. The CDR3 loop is CASRILAGEQYV. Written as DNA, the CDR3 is TGTGCCAGCAGGATTTTAGCGGGCGAGCAGTACGTC.

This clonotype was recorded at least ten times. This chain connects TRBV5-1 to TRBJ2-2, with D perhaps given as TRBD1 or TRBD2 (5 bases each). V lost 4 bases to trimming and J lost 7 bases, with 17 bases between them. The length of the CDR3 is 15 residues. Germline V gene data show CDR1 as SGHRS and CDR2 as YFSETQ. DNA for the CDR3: TGCGCCAGCAGCCTCGGGACGTGGAGGATCGGGGAGCTGTTTTTT. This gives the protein CASSLGTWRIGELFF.

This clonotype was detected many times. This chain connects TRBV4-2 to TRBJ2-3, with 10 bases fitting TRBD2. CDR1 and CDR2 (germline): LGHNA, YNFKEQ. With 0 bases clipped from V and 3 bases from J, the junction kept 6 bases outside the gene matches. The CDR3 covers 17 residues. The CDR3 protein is CASSQEWASGGTDTQYF. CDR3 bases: TGTGCCAGCAGCCAAGAGTGGGCTAGCGGGGGTACAGATACGCAGTATTTT.

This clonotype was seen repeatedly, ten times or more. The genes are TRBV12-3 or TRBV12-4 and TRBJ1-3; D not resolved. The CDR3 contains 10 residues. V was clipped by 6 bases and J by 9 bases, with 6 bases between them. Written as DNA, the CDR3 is TGTGCCAGCAGACTGGGCACCATATATTTT. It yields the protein CASRLGTIYF.

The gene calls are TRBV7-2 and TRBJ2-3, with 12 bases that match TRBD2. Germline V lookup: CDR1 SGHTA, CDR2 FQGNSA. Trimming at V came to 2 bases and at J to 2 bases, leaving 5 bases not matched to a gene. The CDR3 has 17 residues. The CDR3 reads CASSLPTSGGPTDTQYF. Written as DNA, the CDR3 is TGTGCCAGCAGCTTACCAACTAGCGGGGGGCCCACAGATACGCAGTATTTT.

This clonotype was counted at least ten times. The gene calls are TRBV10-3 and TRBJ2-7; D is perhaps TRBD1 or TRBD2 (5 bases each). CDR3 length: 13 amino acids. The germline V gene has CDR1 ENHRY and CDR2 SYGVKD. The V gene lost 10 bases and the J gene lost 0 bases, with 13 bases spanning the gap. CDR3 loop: CATGTDSSYEQYF. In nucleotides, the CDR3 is TGTGCCACCGGGACGGATAGCTCCTACGAGCAGTACTTC.

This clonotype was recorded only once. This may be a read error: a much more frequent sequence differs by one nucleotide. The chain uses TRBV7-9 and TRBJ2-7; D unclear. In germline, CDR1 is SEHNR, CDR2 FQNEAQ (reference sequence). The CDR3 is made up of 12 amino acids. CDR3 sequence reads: CASSPRADELYF. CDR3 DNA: TGTGCCAGCAGCCCCCGGGCAGACGAGCTGTACTTC.

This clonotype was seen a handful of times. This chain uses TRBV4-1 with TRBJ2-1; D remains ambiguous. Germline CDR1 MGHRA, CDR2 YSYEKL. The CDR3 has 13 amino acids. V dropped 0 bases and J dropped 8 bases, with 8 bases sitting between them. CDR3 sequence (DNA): TGCGCCAGCAGCCAAGAGATAGAGGATGAGCAGTTCTTC. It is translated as CASSQEIEDEQFF.

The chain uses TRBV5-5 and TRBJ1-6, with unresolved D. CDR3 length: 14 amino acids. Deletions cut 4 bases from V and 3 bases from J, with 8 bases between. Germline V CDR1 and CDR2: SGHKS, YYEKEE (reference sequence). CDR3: CASSPSFYNSPLHF. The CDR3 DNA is TGTGCCAGCAGCCCTAGTTTCTATAATTCACCCCTCCACTTT.

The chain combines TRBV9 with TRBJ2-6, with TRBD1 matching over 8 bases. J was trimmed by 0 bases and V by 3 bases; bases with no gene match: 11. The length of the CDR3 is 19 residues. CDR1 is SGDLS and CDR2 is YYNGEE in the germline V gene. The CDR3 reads CASSGQGSKTYSGANVLTF. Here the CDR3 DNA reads TGTGCCAGCAGCGGACAGGGGTCAAAAACCTACTCTGGGGCCAACGTCCTGACTTTC. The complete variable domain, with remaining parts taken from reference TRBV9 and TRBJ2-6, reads DSGVTQTPKHLITATGQRVTLRCSPRSGDLSVYWYQQSLDQGLQFLIQYYNGEERAKGNILERFSAQQFPDLHSELNLSSLELGDSALYFCASSGQGSKTYSGANVLTFGAGSRLTVL.